Listed below are T cell receptor beta chains from one sample, sequenced in a study of regulatory T cells in long-lasting Graves disease. TCRdb redid the calling of the multiplex PCR reads with MiXCR, one entry per CDR3 protein. The sample includes under 450,000 distinct CDR3 sequences, about a quarter of them seen just once. This sample comprised peripheral blood mononuclear cells (PBMCs), obtained when the disease was refractory, from a patient treated with antithyroid drugs. The receptors originated from a female donor with Graves disease. Each CDR3 is given without its conserved first and last residue.

length	V	J	CDR3
15	TRBV5-1	TRBJ1-3	ASSLGQRDTSGNTIY
12	TRBV5-1	TRBJ1-3	ASSSQGRGNTIY
15	TRBV12-3/TRBV12-4	TRBJ2-1	ASSFEPGLAAYNEQF
12	TRBV6-1	TRBJ1-6	ASSEAMGESPLH
12	TRBV19	TRBJ2-2	ASKGQHITGELF
10	TRBV20-1	TRBJ2-2	SAISSPGELF
12	TRBV29-1	TRBJ1-1	SVGSGGPVTEAF
15	TRBV4-1	TRBJ2-7	ASSQDRLAGGINEQY
10	TRBV5-1	TRBJ1-1	ASSFGDTEAF
14	TRBV19	TRBJ1-5	ASSIVKGLSNQPQH
9	TRBV28	TRBJ1-1	ASTLGTEAF
13	TRBV7-9	TRBJ1-2	ASSFPLDRTYGYT
13	TRBV2	TRBJ2-7	ASSGWDTRLYEQY
14	TRBV15	TRBJ1-2	ATSRDGALSNYGYT
13	TRBV12-3/TRBV12-4	TRBJ2-3	ASSLGRVSTDTQY
10	TRBV10-3	TRBJ1-2	AISVEGYGYT
14	TRBV20-1	TRBJ2-7	SARDPRTGGDYEQY
13	TRBV7-9	TRBJ2-7	ASSLTAGGLYEQY
15	TRBV15	TRBJ2-3	ATSRDPAGGLTDTQY
16	TRBV7-2	TRBJ2-5	ASSLRVSGRAEDETQY
14	TRBV12-3/TRBV12-4	TRBJ2-1	ASSRTSGRMYNEQF
12	TRBV11-2	TRBJ1-1	ASSQAAFNTEAF
13	TRBV6-5	TRBJ2-3	ASSYGTPYTDTQY
11	TRBV19	TRBJ2-1	ASSRGGSDEQF
11	TRBV20-1	TRBJ1-2	SAGQSFNYGYT
12	TRBV7-8	TRBJ1-2	ASSLVGSSGGYT
15	TRBV2	TRBJ2-7	ASSEASTSGGPYEQY
16	TRBV3-1	TRBJ1-5	ASSQDLAGGPNNQPQH
12	TRBV10-3	TRBJ1-2	AISESGDNYGYT
11	TRBV7-2	TRBJ2-7	ASSSDFSYEQY
14	TRBV28	TRBJ2-1	ASSAPGMLAGDEQF
12	TRBV7-8	TRBJ1-2	ASSVGDSNYGYT
11	TRBV7-9	TRBJ2-5	ASSQWSQETQY
13	TRBV20-1	TRBJ2-1	SARDIAGDHNGQF
12	TRBV15	TRBJ2-7	ATSSGQAMYEQY
12	TRBV7-6	TRBJ2-7	ASSETQGSYEQY
12	TRBV27	TRBJ2-1	ASKRDRGQNEQF
15	TRBV29-1	TRBJ2-5	SVRPPHALSPRETQY
14	TRBV19	TRBJ1-2	ASSSQSTGPLSGYT
17	TRBV27	TRBJ2-7	ASSLSPGRVLGDSYEQY
11	TRBV6-1	TRBJ2-7	ASGQGASYEQY
13	TRBV10-3	TRBJ1-1	AISPGQGQNTEAF
12	TRBV9	TRBJ2-1	ASTNSGPDNEQF
15	TRBV27	TRBJ2-5	ASSFVLAGVGQETQY
11	TRBV12-3/TRBV12-4	TRBJ2-7	ASSSTYGNEQY